These 12 T cell receptor beta chains share one sample of origin, sequenced in a study of neoadjuvant anti-PD-1 for oral cavity cancer. The data were produced by immunoSEQ multiplex PCR, yet TCRdb's version contains in-frame clones alone and is incomplete. The sample carries under 8,500 clones, under 80% recorded once. Documented time point: after neoadjuvant nivolumab, at surgical resection. Source: PBMCs, taken after nivolumab (anti-PD-1) treatment. All receptors derive from a person aged 35-80 years with oral cavity squamous cell carcinoma.

The chain is built from TRBV9 and TRBJ1-2; weak D call: TRBD1 (6 bases). Per germline, CDR1 SGDLS and CDR2 YYNGEE. V lost 3 bases and J lost 8, with 20 bases in between. The CDR3 extends over 15 amino acids. CDR3 DNA: TGTGCCAGCAGCGATAAGGGAACAGGGACTGGGGGCTACACCTTC. Residues: CASSDKGTGTGGYTF. The full variable domain, its missing parts supplied by reference TRBV9 and TRBJ1-2, is DSGVTQTPKHLITATGQRVTLRCSPRSGDLSVYWYQQSLDQGLQFLIQYYNGEERAKGNILERFSAQQFPDLHSELNLSSLELGDSALYFCASSDKGTGTGGYTFGSGTRLTVV.

The chain employs TRBV10-3 and TRBJ2-7, with unresolved D. This CDR3 is 12 amino acids long. Germline loops: CDR1 ENHRY, CDR2 SYGVKD. The germline V and J ends were trimmed by 6 bases and 0 bases, with 6 bases remaining between them. The DNA of the CDR3 is TGTGCCATCAGAACAACCTCCTACGAGCAGTACTTC. Translated, it gives CAIRTTSYEQYF.

The V gene is TRBV15, the J gene TRBJ1-1, with TRBD1 as a possible D gene (6 bases). Germline V CDR1 and CDR2: LNHNV, YYDKDF (reference sequence). V dropped 0 bases and J dropped 7 bases, with 12 bases sitting between them. This CDR3 region has 14 residues. CDR3 residues: CATSRDRGALEAFF. The CDR3 nucleotides read TGTGCCACCAGCAGAGATAGGGGGGCCCTTGAAGCTTTCTTT.

The V call is TRBV19, the J call TRBJ2-3, with D unresolved. The CDR3 spans 16 residues. Germline CDR1 reads LNHDA; CDR2 reads SQIVND (reference sequence). The V end lost 3 bases, the J end lost 0 bases, and 13 bases lay between the germline ends. The CDR3 DNA sequence: TGTGCCAGTAGTATCCCCGCCAGTCCTAGCACAGATACGCAGTATTTT. Protein sequence: CASSIPASPSTDTQYF.

The chain has TRBV19 and TRBJ1-1; 10 nucleotides line up with TRBD1. This CDR3 region has 15 residues. Trimming cost V 6 bases and J 1 base; bases outside gene matches: 5. CDR1 is LNHDA and CDR2 is SQIVND in the germline V gene (reference sequence). CDR3 in DNA: TGTGCCAGTAGCTGGGACAGGGGACGGAACACTGAAGCTTTCTTT. Amino acids: CASSWDRGRNTEAFF.

The V call is TRBV7-6, the J call TRBJ2-3, with 7 bases identical to TRBD2. Germline V gives CDR1 SGHVS, CDR2 FNYEAQ. CDR3 length equals 16 residues. With V trimmed by 5 bases and J by 4 bases, 12 bases remained unmatched. The CDR3 loop is CASSARPPGGSDTQYF. In DNA form, the CDR3 reads TGTGCCAGCAGCGCCCGGCCACCGGGGGGATCAGATACGCAGTATTTT.

This chain connects TRBV6-1 to TRBJ2-5, with D unclear. CDR3 size: 16 residues. Germline V gene lookup returns CDR1 MNHNS and CDR2 SASEGT. V was trimmed by 1 base and J by 3 bases, leaving 15 bases between them. The CDR3 spells CASSEVWAGGEETQYF. CDR3 nucleotide sequence: TGTGCCAGCAGTGAAGTGTGGGCAGGTGGGGAAGAGACCCAGTACTTC.

The J gene is TRBJ2-1, the V gene TRBV27; D gene ambiguous. Germline CDR1 MNHEY, CDR2 SMNVEV (reference sequence). Trimming left V 0 bases short and J 2 bases short, with 5 bases between. CDR3 length equals 14 residues. CDR3 bases: TGTGCCAGCAGTTTATCCTGGACCTACAATGAGCAGTTCTTC. Residues: CASSLSWTYNEQFF.

As for this clone: The sample has other DNA sequences that encode this CDR3 too. The chain carries TRBV2 and TRBJ2-6; D could derive from TRBD1 or TRBD2 (5 bases each). Germline lookup yields CDR1 SNHLY and CDR2 FYNNEI. V was clipped by 6 bases and J by 0 bases, with 15 bases between them. The CDR3 loop spans 17 amino acids. The CDR3 reads CASRAGTGISGANVLTF. CDR3 coding DNA: TGTGCCAGCAGGGCCGGGACGGGGATCTCTGGGGCCAACGTCCTGACTTTC.

The chain couples TRBV6-4 to TRBJ2-1; D is unresolved. V shed 2 bases and J shed 3 bases, with 5 bases lying between them. Germline V lookup: CDR1 MRHNA, CDR2 SNTAGT. The CDR3 consists of 13 residues. CDR3 sequence (DNA): TGTGCCAGCAGTGACGGGGACTACAATGAGCAGTTCTTC. It yields the protein CASSDGDYNEQFF.

The chain recombines TRBV9 with TRBJ1-2, with 7 positions matching TRBD1. V trimming: 3 bases; J trimming: 7 bases; junction bases outside the gene matches: 3. CDR3 length equals 12 residues. Germline lookup yields CDR1 SGDLS and CDR2 YYNGEE. Here the CDR3 reads CASSGQGRGYTF. The CDR3 nucleotides read TGTGCCAGCAGCGGACAGGGCCGTGGCTACACCTTC. The entire variable domain, with the rest obtained from reference TRBV9 and TRBJ1-2, is as follows: DSGVTQTPKHLITATGQRVTLRCSPRSGDLSVYWYQQSLDQGLQFLIQYYNGEERAKGNILERFSAQQFPDLHSELNLSSLELGDSALYFCASSGQGRGYTFGSGTRLTVV.

The chain carries TRBV19 and TRBJ2-3; D gene unclear. The V and J ends lost 6 bases and 1 base respectively, with 14 bases between them. The CDR3 is 15 amino acids. Germline assignment: CDR1 LNHDA and CDR2 SQIVND (reference sequence). The CDR3 is CASRMVGSGTDTQYF. CDR3 bases: TGTGCCAGTAGGATGGTGGGGTCGGGCACAGATACGCAGTATTTT. The full variable domain, completed using reference TRBV19 and TRBJ2-3, is DGGITQSPKYLFRKEGQNVTLSCEQNLNHDAMYWYRQDPGQGLRLIYYSQIVNDFQKGDIAEGYSVSREKKESFPLTVTSAQKNPTAFYLCASRMVGSGTDTQYFGPGTRLTVL.